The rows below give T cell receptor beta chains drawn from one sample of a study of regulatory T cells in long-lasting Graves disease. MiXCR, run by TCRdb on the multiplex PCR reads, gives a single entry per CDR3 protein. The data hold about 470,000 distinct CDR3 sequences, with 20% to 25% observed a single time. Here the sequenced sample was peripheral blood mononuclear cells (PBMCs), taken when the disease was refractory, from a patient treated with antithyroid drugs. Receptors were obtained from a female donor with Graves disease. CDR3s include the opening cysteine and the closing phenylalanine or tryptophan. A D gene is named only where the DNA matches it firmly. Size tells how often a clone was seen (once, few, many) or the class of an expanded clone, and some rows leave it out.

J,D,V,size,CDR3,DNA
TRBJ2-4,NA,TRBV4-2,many,CASSQGGITKNIQYF,TGTGCCAGCAGCCAAGGGGGGATAACCAAAAACATTCAGTACTTC
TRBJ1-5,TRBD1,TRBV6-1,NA,CASGKDRGSNQPQHF,TGTGCCAGCGGTAAGGACAGGGGAAGCAATCAGCCCCAGCATTTT
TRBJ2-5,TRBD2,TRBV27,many,CASSLGGGQGETQYF,TGTGCCAGCAGCTTAGGCGGGGGGCAGGGTGAGACCCAGTACTTC
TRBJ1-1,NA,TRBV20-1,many,CSARDLIGANTEAFF,TGCAGTGCTAGAGACCTTATCGGCGCGAACACTGAAGCTTTCTTT
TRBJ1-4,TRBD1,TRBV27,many,CASSLRDRGVEKLFF,TGTGCCAGCAGTCTTCGGGACAGGGGGGTTGAAAAACTGTTTTTT
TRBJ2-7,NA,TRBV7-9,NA,CASSPIGGISRTPQYF,TGTGCCAGCAGCCCCATCGGGGGCATATCCCGTACGCCGCAGTACTTC
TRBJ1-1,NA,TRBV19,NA,CASGQRNTEAFF,TGTGCCAGTGGACAGCGGAACACTGAAGCTTTCTTT
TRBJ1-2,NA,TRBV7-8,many,CATQQNGTPDYGYTF,TGTGCCACACAACAGAACGGGACGCCGGACTATGGCTACACCTTC
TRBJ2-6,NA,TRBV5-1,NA,CASSFLGLTYSGANVLTF,TGCGCCAGCAGCTTCCTAGGATTGACATACTCTGGGGCCAACGTCCTGACTTTC
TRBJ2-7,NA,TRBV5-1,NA,CASSWGDGAYEQYF,TGCGCCAGCAGCTGGGGGGACGGTGCCTACGAGCAGTACTTC
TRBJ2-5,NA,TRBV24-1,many,CATSDTDYQETQYF,TGTGCCACCAGTGACACCGACTATCAAGAGACCCAGTACTTC
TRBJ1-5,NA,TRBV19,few,CASSIGRGGSQPQHF,TGTGCCAGTAGTATAGGCAGGGGTGGAAGCCAGCCCCAGCATTTT
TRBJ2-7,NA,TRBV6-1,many,CASSPPSSSYEQYF,TGTGCCAGCAGTCCCCCCAGCAGCTCCTACGAGCAGTACTTC
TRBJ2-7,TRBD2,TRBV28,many,CASMPRGTSGEGEQYF,TGTGCCAGCATGCCAAGGGGGACTAGCGGGGAAGGGGAGCAGTACTTC
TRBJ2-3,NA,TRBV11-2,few,CASSFESTDTQYF,TGTGCCAGCAGCTTTGAGAGCACAGATACGCAGTATTTT
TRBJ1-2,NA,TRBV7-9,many,CASSLVQGVGYTF,TGTGCCAGCAGCTTAGTCCAGGGAGTTGGCTACACCTTC
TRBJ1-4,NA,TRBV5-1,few,CASSYSAGPNEKLFF,TGCGCCAGCAGCTATTCGGCAGGACCTAATGAAAAACTGTTTTTT
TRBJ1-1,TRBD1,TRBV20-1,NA,CSARQGASTEAFF,TGCAGTGCTAGGCAGGGGGCTAGCACTGAAGCTTTCTTT
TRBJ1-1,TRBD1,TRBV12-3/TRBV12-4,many,CASSLPPGQGVAFF,TGTGCCAGCAGTTTACCCCCGGGACAGGGGGTAGCTTTCTTT
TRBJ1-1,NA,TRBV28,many,CASSLWGRELGTEAFF,TGTGCCAGCAGTTTATGGGGGCGCGAGTTGGGCACTGAAGCTTTCTTT
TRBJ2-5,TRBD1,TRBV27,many,CASSLQGEGQETQYF,TGTGCCAGCAGCTTACAGGGGGAAGGACAAGAGACCCAGTACTTC
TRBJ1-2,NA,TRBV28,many,CAVWRDYGYTF,TGTGCAGTCTGGAGAGACTATGGCTACACCTTC
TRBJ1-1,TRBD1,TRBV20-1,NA,CSARGGQTNTEAFF,TGCAGTGCCAGAGGGGGACAGACGAACACTGAAGCTTTCTTT
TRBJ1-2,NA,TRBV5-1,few,CASSLIGYGYTF,TGCGCCAGCAGCTTAATAGGGTATGGCTACACCTTC
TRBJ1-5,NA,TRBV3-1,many,CASSPVGGGQPQHF,TGTGCCAGCAGCCCGGTGGGGGGCGGTCAGCCCCAGCATTTT
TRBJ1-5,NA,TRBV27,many,CASSPMALSNQPQHF,TGTGCCAGCAGCCCCATGGCTCTTAGCAATCAGCCCCAGCATTTT
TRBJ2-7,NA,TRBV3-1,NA,CASSHVKGGGPSYEQYF,TGTGCCAGCAGCCACGTCAAAGGTGGGGGCCCATCCTACGAGCAGTACTTC
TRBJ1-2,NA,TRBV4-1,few,CASSPGVGGYTF,TGCGCCAGCAGCCCAGGGGTGGGTGGCTACACCTTC
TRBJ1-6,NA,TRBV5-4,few,CASSLVAGKNSPLHF,TGTGCCAGCAGCTTGGTGGCAGGGAAGAATTCACCCCTCCACTTT
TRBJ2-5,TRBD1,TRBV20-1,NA,CSARGDRVETQYF,TGCAGTGCTAGGGGCGACAGGGTAGAGACCCAGTACTTC
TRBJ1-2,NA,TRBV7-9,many,CASSSAGAGYTF,TGTGCCAGCAGCTCGGCCGGGGCTGGCTACACCTTC
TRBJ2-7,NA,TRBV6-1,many,CASSERGQSSEQYF,TGTGCCAGCAGTGAACGTGGACAGTCATCCGAGCAGTACTTC
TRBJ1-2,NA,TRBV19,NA,CASSMKEGHGYTF,TGTGCCAGTAGTATGAAGGAGGGGCACGGCTACACCTTC
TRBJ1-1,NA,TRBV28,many,CASRMGGNTEAFF,TGTGCCAGCAGAATGGGGGGGAACACTGAAGCTTTCTTT
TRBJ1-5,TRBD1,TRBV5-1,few,CASSWGQWAQYSNQPQHF,TGCGCCAGCAGCTGGGGACAGTGGGCTCAATATAGCAATCAGCCCCAGCATTTT
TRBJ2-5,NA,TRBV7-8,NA,CASSQVLVGETQYF,TGTGCCAGCAGCCAAGTGCTAGTTGGAGAGACCCAGTACTTC
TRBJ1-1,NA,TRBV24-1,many,CATQGNTEAFF,TGTGCCACCCAGGGGAACACTGAAGCTTTCTTT
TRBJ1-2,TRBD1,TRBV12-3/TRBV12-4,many,CASSLDRGRRGYTF,TGTGCCAGCAGTTTAGACAGGGGGCGCCGGGGCTACACCTTC
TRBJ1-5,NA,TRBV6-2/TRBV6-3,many,CASRIANQPQHF,TGTGCCAGCAGGATAGCCAATCAGCCCCAGCATTTT
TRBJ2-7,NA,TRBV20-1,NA,CSALNSGTPSYEQYF,TGCAGTGCCCTAAATTCCGGGACTCCCTCCTACGAGCAGTACTTC
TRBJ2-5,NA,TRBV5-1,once,CASSLKGGGRETQYF,TGCGCCAGCAGCTTAAAAGGAGGAGGTCGGGAGACCCAGTACTTC
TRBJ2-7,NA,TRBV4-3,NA,CASSQDRRTDSYEQYF,TGCGCCAGCAGCCAAGATCGGAGGACGGATTCCTACGAGCAGTACTTC
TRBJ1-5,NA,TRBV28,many,CASRSDRHNQPQHF,TGTGCCAGCAGGTCCGACAGGCACAATCAGCCCCAGCATTTT
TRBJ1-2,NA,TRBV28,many,CASSPGRDYGYTF,TGTGCCAGCAGCCCGGGACGGGACTATGGCTACACCTTC
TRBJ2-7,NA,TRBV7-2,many,CASSLAGSREQYF,TGTGCCAGCAGCTTAGCGGGGAGCCGCGAGCAGTACTTC